Listed here are 31 T cell receptor beta chains from one sample, sequenced in a study of T cell repertoires in cytomegalovirus infection. One entry per CDR3 protein, called by TCRdb with MiXCR from the reads. The sample shows about 740,000 distinct CDR3 sequences, approximately 40% of them seen only once. Specimen: PBMCs. Receptors originate from a human donor in good health (CMV status not recorded). Some clones in this sample may be carry-over from other donors' samples.

There are many counts of this clonotype. CDR3 in amino acids: CASSSSTGPYEQYF. In DNA form, the CDR3 reads TGTGCCAGCAGCTCTTCTACGGGCCCCTACGAGCAGTACTTC. The V gene is TRBV7-2, the J gene TRBJ2-7, with D uncertain. The CDR3 totals 14 residues. Germline CDR1 is SGHTA and CDR2 is FQGNSA. V shed 4 bases and J shed 2 bases, with 12 bases lying between them.

The rearrangement uses TRBV20-1 and TRBJ2-5; TRBD1 might be the D (5 bases). Between the trimmed V and J ends, which lost 5 bases and 1 base, there was a span of 8 bases. Per germline, CDR1 DFQATT and CDR2 SNEGSKA (reference sequence). The CDR3 totals 12 residues. This chain's CDR3 is CSAFDSQETQYF. The CDR3 DNA is TGCAGTGCTTTTGACAGCCAAGAGACCCAGTACTTC.

This chain links TRBV7-2 with TRBJ2-3; the match to TRBD2 covers 8 bases. Trimming cost V 3 bases and J 2 bases; bases outside gene matches: 10. This CDR3 is 17 amino acids long. Germline loops: CDR1 SGHTA, CDR2 FQGNSA. For the CDR3, the DNA is TGTGCCAGCAGCTTGGTCTCGGGCGGGGGGTACACAGATACGCAGTATTTT. Translated: CASSLVSGGGYTDTQYF. Full variable domain (outside the CDR3, taken from reference TRBV7-2 and TRBJ2-3): GAGVSQSPSNKVTEKGKDVELRCDPISGHTALYWYRQSLGQGLEFLIYFQGNSAPDKSGLPSDRFSAERTGGSVSTLTIQRTQQEDSAVYLCASSLVSGGGYTDTQYFGPGTRLTVL.

This clonotype has just one count. The J gene is TRBJ1-6, the V gene TRBV4-1, with 7 bases aligning to TRBD1. The germline gives CDR1 MGHRA, CDR2 YSYEKL. J gave up 8 bases and V 4 bases, and 8 bases lay outside the gene matches. This CDR3 has 15 residues. For the CDR3, the DNA is TGCGCCAGCAGCCGAGGACAGGCTGGGGATTCACCCCTCCACTTT. Amino acid sequence: CASSRGQAGDSPLHF.

The table lists this clonotype with a few counts. The chain recombines TRBV12-3 or TRBV12-4 with TRBJ2-2, with D tentatively TRBD1 (6 bases). Trimming removed 5 bases at V and 6 bases at J, with 16 bases between. The CDR3 has 15 amino acids. The CDR3, as DNA: TGTGCCAGCAGTCCATCCGGGACAAAGGCCGGGGAGCTGTTTTTT. Translated, it gives CASSPSGTKAGELFF.

This clonotype was seen many times. The chain couples TRBV7-6 to TRBJ2-7, with D perhaps TRBD1 or TRBD2 (5 bases each). Germline CDR1 reads SGHVS; CDR2 reads FNYEAQ. CDR3 length: 14 residues. V lost 5 bases to trimming and J lost 6 bases, with 17 bases between them. CDR3 region: CASSPDAWGREQYF. CDR3 nucleotides: TGTGCCAGCAGCCCGGACGCCTGGGGACGCGAGCAGTACTTC. Together with reference TRBV7-6 and TRBJ2-7, the CDR3 gives the full variable domain: GAGVSQSPRYKVTKRGQDVALRCDPISGHVSLYWYRQALGQGPEFLTYFNYEAQQDKSGLPNDRFSAERPEGSISTLTIQRTEQRDSAMYRCASSPDAWGREQYFGPGTRLTVT.

V usage is TRBV28 and J usage is TRBJ2-6; 7 nucleotides agree with TRBD2. The CDR3 covers 15 residues. Germline values: CDR1 MDHEN, CDR2 SYDVKM. V shed 9 bases and J 1 base; nucleotides not matched to a gene: 6. The DNA of the CDR3 is TGTGCCAGTTCCGGGGGAGGGTCTGGGGCCAACGTCCTGACTTTC. It codes for CASSGGGSGANVLTF.

This sequence joins TRBV19 and TRBJ2-7, with 8 nucleotides matching TRBD2. This CDR3 comprises 14 residues. Germline CDR1 and CDR2: LNHDA and SQIVND (reference sequence). Unmatched junction bases numbered 11, after V lost 10 bases and J lost 3 bases. The DNA of the CDR3 is TGTGCCACGGGGGGGGCAGGGTCCGTCTACGAGCAGTACTTC. It specifies CATGGAGSVYEQYF.

This sequence joins TRBV28 and TRBJ2-7; TRBD1 aligns across 7 bases. Germline V CDR1 and CDR2: MDHEN, SYDVKM. After removal of 7 bases from V and 1 base from J, the junction contained 7 bases not matched to a gene. The CDR3 is 14 residues long. The CDR3 loop reads CASIRQGWSYEQYF. CDR3 DNA sequence: TGTGCCAGCATCCGACAGGGATGGTCCTACGAGCAGTACTTC.

This clonotype occurred a few times. The rearrangement uses TRBV28 and TRBJ1-1; 8 bases fit TRBD1. This CDR3 comprises 12 residues. V dropped 9 bases and J dropped 6; count of bases not matched to a gene: 6. CDR1 and CDR2 (germline): MDHEN, SYDVKM. The CDR3 sequence: CASGTGLSEAFF. The DNA of the CDR3 is TGTGCCAGTGGGACAGGCCTTTCTGAAGCTTTCTTT.

V gene TRBV28 combines with J gene TRBJ1-1; D is perhaps TRBD1 (6 bases). This CDR3 comprises 13 residues. The germline gives CDR1 MDHEN, CDR2 SYDVKM. V was cut by 6 bases and J by 5 bases, with 13 bases left in between. The CDR3 nucleotides are TGTGCCAGCAGCGAGGGGGGTCTGACTGAAGCTTTCTTT. Translated: CASSEGGLTEAFF.

This clonotype was counted a single time. Being one base from a much bigger clone, this may be a read error. The conserved final phenylalanine or tryptophan is absent from the CDR3, which likely points to a read error. The rearrangement links TRBV7-2 to TRBJ1-6; the D is unclear. Germline CDR1 SGHTA, CDR2 FQGNSA. V shed 6 bases and J shed 5 bases, with 14 bases lying between them. The CDR3 sequence is 15 residues long. This CDR3 reads CASRLGGSNNSPLHV. The DNA of the CDR3 is TGTGCCAGCAGGCTAGGTGGCAGCAATAATTCACCCCTCCACGTT.

This clonotype was observed a single time. V and J are TRBV2 and TRBJ2-3; D is unclear. Germline values: CDR1 SNHLY, CDR2 FYNNEI. V lost 2 bases and J 6 bases, leaving 6 bases between the germline ends. The CDR3 has 12 residues. CDR3 residues: CASSEIADTQYF. The DNA of the CDR3 is TGTGCCAGCAGTGAAATAGCCGATACGCAGTATTTT.

The V and J genes are TRBV19 and TRBJ1-2; 9 bases align to TRBD1. Germline CDR1 and CDR2: LNHDA and SQIVND (reference sequence). CDR3 size: 12 residues. Trimming at V came to 8 bases and at J to 8 bases, leaving 6 bases not matched to a gene. CDR3 nucleotide sequence: TGTGCCAGTCTTACAGGGGGCCGCGGCTACACCTTC. Its translation: CASLTGGRGYTF.

This chain uses TRBV6-1 with TRBJ2-7; TRBD2 aligns across 14 bases. V lost 4 bases, J lost 1 base, and 3 bases stayed unmatched. The germline gives CDR1 MNHNS, CDR2 SASEGT. The CDR3 is 16 residues long. CDR3 coding DNA: TGTGCCAGCAGTGGGACTAGCGGGAGGCATTCCTACGAGCAGTACTTC. Translated, it gives CASSGTSGRHSYEQYF.

This clonotype was picked up many times. The chain's CDR3 is CASSLAREGPNEQYF. The DNA of the CDR3 is TGTGCCAGCAGCTTAGCCCGGGAGGGCCCCAACGAGCAGTACTTC. The V and J genes are TRBV7-2 and TRBJ2-7; 8 nucleotides line up with TRBD2. Germline V gene sequence: CDR1 SGHTA, CDR2 FQGNSA. Unmatched junction bases numbered 6, after V lost 0 bases and J lost 5 bases. The CDR3 has 15 residues.

This clonotype has just one count. Since a much larger clone is just one base distant, this may be a read error. Likely a read error: the CDR3 ends without its conserved phenylalanine or tryptophan. J is TRBJ1-5 and V is TRBV28, with 8 bases lining up with TRBD1. CDR1 and CDR2 from the germline V gene are MDHEN and SYDVKM. Trimming cost V 5 bases and J 2 bases; bases outside gene matches: 2. The CDR3 spans 14 residues. The CDR3 DNA is TGTGCCAGCAGTAAGACAGGGGGCAATCAGCCCCAGCATTGT. Translation gives CASSKTGGNQPQHC.

CDR3 coding DNA: TGCGCCAGCAGCCAGAGCCTAGCGGGAGTTTATGAGCAGTTCTTC. As protein: CASSQSLAGVYEQFF. The chain employs TRBV5-1 and TRBJ2-1; 10 positions agree with TRBD2. Germline V gene lookup returns CDR1 SGHRS and CDR2 YFSETQ. CDR3 size: 15 residues. With 4 bases clipped from V and 8 bases from J, the junction kept 9 bases outside the gene matches.

This clonotype has a handful of counts. The V call is TRBV20-1, the J call TRBJ2-1; 10 nucleotides align to TRBD2. CDR1 and CDR2 (germline): DFQATT, SNEGSKA (reference sequence). The CDR3 runs 14 residues. The J segment lost 5 bases and the V segment lost 5 bases, leaving 6 bases of the junction unmatched. The DNA for the CDR3 is TGCAGTGCTTCTAGCGGGGGAATAAACAATGAGCAGTTCTTC. Encoded protein: CSASSGGINNEQFF.

The chain employs TRBV6-2 or TRBV6-3 and TRBJ1-6; 7 bases are shared with TRBD1. CDR3 length equals 15 residues. Germline CDR1 MNHEY, CDR2 SVGEGT. With 4 bases clipped from V and 7 bases from J, the junction kept 7 bases outside the gene matches. CDR3 protein: CASSSDSGQNSPLHF. In DNA form, the CDR3 reads TGTGCCAGCAGTTCCGACTCGGGACAGAATTCACCCCTCCACTTT.

This chain joins TRBV7-8 and TRBJ2-5, with 14 bases fitting TRBD2. The ends lost 4 bases at V and 4 bases at J; junction bases unmatched: 14. The CDR3 extends over 19 amino acids. Germline V lookup: CDR1 SGHVS, CDR2 FQNEAQ. CDR3 in DNA: TGTGCCAGCAGCTCCCCACAGACTAGCGGGAGGGCCTGGAGAGAGACCCAGTACTTC. As protein: CASSSPQTSGRAWRETQYF.

The rearrangement uses TRBV4-2 and TRBJ2-7, with a weak D call TRBD1 (6 bases). The CDR3 sequence is 15 residues long. The V and J ends lost 0 bases and 6 bases respectively, with 15 bases between them. The germline V gene has CDR1 LGHNA and CDR2 YNFKEQ. In DNA, the CDR3 is TGTGCCAGCAGCCAAGAGGGTCCCCACAGGGCCGAGCAGTACTTC. The encoded protein is CASSQEGPHRAEQYF.

J is TRBJ1-1 and V is TRBV6-5, with D unresolved. The CDR3 covers 13 residues. The germline V gene has CDR1 MNHEY and CDR2 SVGAGI. The V and J ends lost 2 bases and 4 bases respectively, with 8 bases between them. CDR3 nucleotide sequence: TGTGCCAGCAGTTACGCCCCAGGCACTGAAGCTTTCTTT. As protein: CASSYAPGTEAFF.

J is TRBJ2-7 and V is TRBV7-9; TRBD2 aligns across 7 bases. Trimming at V came to 1 base and at J to 12 bases, leaving 15 bases not matched to a gene. The CDR3 sequence is 15 residues long. Germline CDR1 is SEHNR and CDR2 is FQNEAQ (reference sequence). The CDR3 is CASSLDGGYGSVTYF. CDR3 coding DNA: TGTGCCAGCAGCTTAGACGGGGGGTACGGCTCCGTGACGTACTTC.

The chain uses TRBV28 and TRBJ1-4; D unclear. There are 14 residues in the CDR3. V was cut by 4 bases and J by 7 bases, with 13 bases left in between. Germline V gives CDR1 MDHEN, CDR2 SYDVKM. Written as DNA, the CDR3 is TGTGCCAGCAGTTCCCCCCTGGGGTTTGAAAAACTGTTTTTT. It specifies CASSSPLGFEKLFF.

This clonotype was counted a few times. The V gene is TRBV6-6, the J gene TRBJ2-1; 12 bases are shared with TRBD1. Germline-derived CDR1 and CDR2 are MNHNY and SVGAGI (reference sequence). V trimming: 7 bases; J trimming: 10 bases; junction bases outside the gene matches: 11. This CDR3 comprises 15 residues. The CDR3 protein is CASTPTGTGGFEQFF. CDR3 DNA: TGTGCCAGCACCCCCACCGGGACAGGGGGCTTCGAGCAGTTCTTC.

V usage is TRBV5-1 and J usage is TRBJ2-4, with TRBD2 matching over 10 bases. V trimming: 1 base; J trimming: 1 base; junction bases outside the gene matches: 11. The CDR3 totals 19 residues. The germline CDR1 and CDR2 sequences are SGHRS and YFSETQ. The CDR3 nucleotides are TGCGCCAGCAGCTTGATGACTAGCGGGTCCCCCGGGGCCAAAAACATTCAGTACTTC. It encodes CASSLMTSGSPGAKNIQYF.

This clonotype has only a few counts. CDR3 coding DNA: TGTGCCAGCAGTTTAAAGGACCAACAGTACTTC. Translation gives CASSLKDQQYF. This chain connects TRBV12-3 or TRBV12-4 to TRBJ2-5; the D is unclear. V lost 2 bases and J lost 11, with 9 bases in between. CDR3 length: 11 residues.

The CDR3 here is CASSLYPLGTGVNTEAFF. CDR3 nucleotides: TGTGCCAGCAGCTTATATCCCCTGGGGACAGGCGTTAACACTGAAGCTTTCTTT. J is TRBJ1-1 and V is TRBV7-2; 8 bases map to TRBD1. The CDR3 runs 18 residues. Trimming cost V 2 bases and J 2 bases; bases outside gene matches: 13. The germline CDR1 and CDR2 sequences are SGHTA and FQGNSA. The variable domain in full, with the rest retrieved from reference TRBV7-2 and TRBJ1-1, is GAGVSQSPSNKVTEKGKDVELRCDPISGHTALYWYRQSLGQGLEFLIYFQGNSAPDKSGLPSDRFSAERTGGSVSTLTIQRTQQEDSAVYLCASSLYPLGTGVNTEAFFGQGTRLTVV.

This clonotype has just a few counts. The J gene is TRBJ2-1, the V gene TRBV12-3 or TRBV12-4; TRBD1 aligns across 8 bases. This CDR3 is built from 15 residues. V gave up 7 bases and J gave up 6 bases; unmatched junction bases: 11. DNA for the CDR3: TGTGCCAGCACCCTGACAGGGGATCTGGTCAATGAGCAGTTCTTC. It translates to CASTLTGDLVNEQFF.

J is TRBJ2-2 and V is TRBV7-6; 10 bases map to TRBD2. J lost 7 bases, V lost 3 bases, and 8 bases had no gene match. Germline V CDR1 and CDR2: SGHVS, FNYEAQ. The CDR3 length is 16 residues. The CDR3 is CASSFRRGLANGELFF. DNA of the CDR3: TGTGCCAGCAGCTTTAGACGGGGACTAGCGAACGGGGAGCTGTTTTTT.